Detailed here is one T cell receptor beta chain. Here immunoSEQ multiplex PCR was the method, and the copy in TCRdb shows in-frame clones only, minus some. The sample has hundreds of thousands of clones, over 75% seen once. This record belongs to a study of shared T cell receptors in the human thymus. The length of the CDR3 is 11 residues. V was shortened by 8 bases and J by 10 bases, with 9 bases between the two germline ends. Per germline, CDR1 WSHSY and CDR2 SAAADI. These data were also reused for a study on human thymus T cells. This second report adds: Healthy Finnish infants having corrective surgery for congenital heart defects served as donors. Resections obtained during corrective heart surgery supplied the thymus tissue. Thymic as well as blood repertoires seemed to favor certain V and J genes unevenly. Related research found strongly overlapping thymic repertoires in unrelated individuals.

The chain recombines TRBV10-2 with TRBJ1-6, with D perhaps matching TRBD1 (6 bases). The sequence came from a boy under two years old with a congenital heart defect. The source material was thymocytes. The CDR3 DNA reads TGCGCCAGCGGCGGGGGCTCACCCCTCCACTTT. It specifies CASGGGSPLHF.